Shown below are 32 T cell receptor beta chains from a single sample sequenced in a study of cytomegalovirus exposure and HLA in healthy donors. The primer mix had 60 Vbeta and 13 Jbeta primers. Generated by immunoSEQ multiplex PCR, the TCRdb table keeps only in-frame clones and is missing some. The sample lists approximately 110,000 clones, around 77% occurring once. The material sequenced was PBMCs. The receptor set was obtained from a woman aged 40 to 55 in good health and CMV-seropositive.

The chain is built from TRBV7-9 and TRBJ2-1; TRBD2 matches at 13 bases. V lost 6 bases to trimming and J lost 7 bases; unmatched junction nucleotides: 3. Germline V gene lookup returns CDR1 SEHNR and CDR2 FQNEAQ (reference sequence). The CDR3 spans 14 residues. CDR3 nucleotide sequence: TGTGCCAGCAGTCGACTAGCGGGGGGTAATGAGCAGTTCTTC. As protein: CASSRLAGGNEQFF.

The table lists this clone with a few counts. V is TRBV5-5 and J is TRBJ2-7; no firm D call. From germline, CDR1 is SGHKS and CDR2 YYEKEE (reference sequence). The CDR3 is made up of 13 amino acids. Deletions cut 1 base from V and 2 bases from J, with 7 bases between. CDR3 in DNA: TGTGCCAGCAGCTTGAATCCTACCTACGAGCAGTACTTC. Residues: CASSLNPTYEQYF.

The CDR3 protein is CASSTRDSNMNTEAFF. DNA of the CDR3: TGCGCCAGCAGCACTCGGGACAGCAACATGAACACTGAAGCTTTCTTT. This sequence joins TRBV5-1 and TRBJ1-1; TRBD1 agrees at 7 bases. The CDR3 length is 16 residues. Germline CDR1 reads SGHRS; CDR2 reads YFSETQ. V shed 4 bases and J 0 bases; nucleotides not matched to a gene: 9.

The genes are TRBV7-2 and TRBJ1-2, with 10 positions matching TRBD1. From germline, CDR1 is SGHTA and CDR2 FQGNSA. V lost 3 bases and J lost 8; bases outside the gene matches: 6. The CDR3 has 14 amino acids. In DNA, the CDR3 is TGTGCCAGCAGCTTTCGGGACAGGGGTACAGGCTACACCTTC. Its protein product is CASSFRDRGTGYTF.

The V call is TRBV5-1, the J call TRBJ1-1; tentative D call: TRBD1 (6 bases). Trimming shortened V by 4 bases and J by 8 bases, and 9 bases separated the two germline ends. CDR1 SGHRS and CDR2 YFSETQ come from the germline V gene. CDR3 length: 11 residues. The DNA for the CDR3 is TGCGCCAGCAGCGGACAGCGGGAAGCTTTCTTT. Translation gives CASSGQREAFF.

This sequence joins TRBV28 and TRBJ1-4; D gene uncertain. Trimming pared 11 bases from V and 3 bases from J, leaving 13 bases between. The V gene's germline CDR1 is MDHEN and CDR2 SYDVKM. This CDR3 comprises 13 residues. CDR3 in DNA: TGTGCCGGTAAACGGAGGGCTAATGAAAAACTGTTTTTT. It yields the protein CAGKRRANEKLFF.

The chain joins TRBV4-2 to TRBJ2-1; TRBD2 matches 7 bases. Germline CDR1 reads LGHNA; CDR2 reads YNFKEQ. The CDR3 is made up of 12 amino acids. Trimming took 3 bases from V and 10 from J; bases not matched to a gene: 3. CDR3 protein: CASSHKGLEQFF. Here the CDR3 DNA reads TGTGCCAGCAGCCATAAGGGACTAGAGCAGTTCTTC.

This clone was observed once. The genes are TRBV19 and TRBJ2-7; D perhaps matches TRBD2 (6 bases). The V gene's germline CDR1 is LNHDA and CDR2 SQIVND (reference sequence). The CDR3 consists of 14 residues. V dropped 4 bases and J dropped 2 bases, with 12 bases sitting between them. The CDR3 DNA reads as TGTGCCAGTAGTACCGGGACTGGTACCTACGAGCAGTACTTC. It yields the protein CASSTGTGTYEQYF.

The chain links TRBV28 to TRBJ2-2; 10 bases agree with TRBD1. Per germline, CDR1 MDHEN and CDR2 SYDVKM. Trimming removed 4 bases from V and 0 bases from J; junction bases left unmatched: 17. The CDR3 length is 21 residues. The CDR3 loop reads CASSSPKTGGANLSNTGELFF. The DNA for the CDR3 is TGTGCCAGCAGTTCACCCAAGACAGGGGGCGCGAACCTCTCGAACACCGGGGAGCTGTTTTTT.

This clone came up once. CDR3 DNA sequence: TGTGCCAGCAGCTTTCGTAGCGGGAGGGCCGTCTATGAGCAGTTCTTC. It codes for CASSFRSGRAVYEQFF. The chain couples TRBV7-9 to TRBJ2-1; the match to TRBD2 covers 11 bases. This CDR3 region has 16 residues. J lost 8 bases, V lost 3 bases, and 9 bases had no gene match. The germline V gene encodes CDR1 SEHNR and CDR2 FQNEAQ (reference sequence).

This clone has just a few counts. The rearrangement links TRBV19 to TRBJ1-4; 7 bases fit TRBD1. This CDR3 spans 14 amino acids. In germline, CDR1 is LNHDA, CDR2 SQIVND (reference sequence). J gave up 4 bases and V 7 bases, and 6 bases lay outside the gene matches. The CDR3 DNA reads as TGTGCCAGTACCAAGGGACAGTTTAATGAAAAACTGTTTTTT. This codes for CASTKGQFNEKLFF. Complete variable domain (other parts from reference TRBV19 and TRBJ1-4): DGGITQSPKYLFRKEGQNVTLSCEQNLNHDAMYWYRQDPGQGLRLIYYSQIVNDFQKGDIAEGYSVSREKKESFPLTVTSAQKNPTAFYLCASTKGQFNEKLFFGSGTQLSVL.

J is TRBJ2-3 and V is TRBV9; 10 bases are a match to TRBD2. V lost 0 bases, J lost 4 bases, and 5 bases stayed unmatched. The germline gives CDR1 SGDLS, CDR2 YYNGEE. This CDR3 has 16 residues. Here the CDR3 reads CASSVESGLAADTQYF. CDR3 nucleotides: TGTGCCAGCAGCGTAGAGTCCGGACTAGCGGCAGATACGCAGTATTTT.

The V and J genes are TRBV6-6 and TRBJ1-1, with TRBD1 matching over 9 bases. Trimming cost V 5 bases and J 3 bases; bases outside gene matches: 4. CDR1 MNHNY and CDR2 SVGAGI come from the germline V gene (reference sequence). The CDR3 runs to 14 residues. CDR3 amino acids: CASSRGQGHTEAFF. CDR3 DNA: TGTGCCAGCAGTCGCGGACAGGGGCACACTGAAGCTTTCTTT.

The chain combines TRBV18 with TRBJ2-3; D may be TRBD1 (5 bases). The CDR3 loop spans 15 amino acids. V was pared by 8 bases and J by 0 bases, with 15 bases between. Germline loops: CDR1 KGHSH, CDR2 LQKENI. The CDR3 coding sequence is TGTGCCAGCCCAACCACAGGTTCTAGCACAGATACGCAGTATTTT. This gives the protein CASPTTGSSTDTQYF.

The chain combines TRBV4-2 with TRBJ1-4, with D perhaps matching TRBD1 (5 bases). The V end lost 7 bases, the J end lost 0 bases, and 9 bases lay between the germline ends. The germline V gene has CDR1 LGHNA and CDR2 YNFKEQ. The CDR3 is 14 amino acids. The CDR3 loop is CASTEQATNEKLFF. CDR3 in DNA: TGTGCCAGCACTGAACAGGCAACTAATGAAAAACTGTTTTTT.

V and J are TRBV28 and TRBJ2-5; D uncertain. The V gene's germline CDR1 is MDHEN and CDR2 SYDVKM. V was trimmed by 5 bases and J by 7 bases, leaving 8 bases between them. The CDR3 is 11 residues long. The CDR3 region is CASSPSGTQYF. CDR3 coding DNA: TGTGCCAGCAGTCCCTCCGGGACCCAGTACTTC.

This chain links TRBV7-2 with TRBJ1-1; D remains unclear. V lost 3 bases and J lost 1, with 6 bases in between. Germline CDR1 SGHTA, CDR2 FQGNSA. The CDR3 loop spans 13 amino acids. This chain's CDR3 is CASSFGGNTEAFF. The CDR3 DNA reads TGTGCCAGCAGCTTCGGCGGGAACACTGAAGCTTTCTTT. Filled out from reference TRBV7-2 and TRBJ1-1, the complete variable domain reads GAGVSQSPSNKVTEKGKDVELRCDPISGHTALYWYRQSLGQGLEFLIYFQGNSAPDKSGLPSDRFSAERTGGSVSTLTIQRTQQEDSAVYLCASSFGGNTEAFFGQGTRLTVV.

The chain links TRBV10-2 to TRBJ2-1, with TRBD2 matching over 12 bases. The V segment lost 7 bases and the J segment 6 bases; nucleotides outside the gene matches: 7. The CDR3 length is 15 residues. Per germline, CDR1 WSHSY and CDR2 SAAADI. The CDR3 protein is CASILTSGSTNEQFF. The CDR3 DNA is TGCGCCAGCATCCTGACTAGCGGGAGCACCAATGAGCAGTTCTTC.

This sequence joins TRBV10-3 and TRBJ2-7; TRBD2 agrees at 9 bases. Germline V gene sequence: CDR1 ENHRY, CDR2 SYGVKD. There are 13 residues in the CDR3. The V segment lost 8 bases and the J segment 5 bases; nucleotides outside the gene matches: 7. This CDR3 reads CAIGLAGKDEQYF. CDR3 in DNA: TGTGCCATCGGCCTAGCGGGAAAGGACGAGCAGTACTTC.

V gene TRBV28 combines with J gene TRBJ2-7; D is uncertain. The ends were cut back, 4 bases at V and 2 bases at J, with 18 bases in the middle. The CDR3 has 16 residues. Germline V gives CDR1 MDHEN, CDR2 SYDVKM. The chain's CDR3 is CASSWASHTRPYEQYF. In DNA form, the CDR3 reads TGTGCCAGCAGTTGGGCCTCTCACACTCGTCCCTACGAGCAGTACTTC.

The chain carries TRBV6-1 and TRBJ2-1; the match to TRBD2 covers 11 bases. Germline CDR1 reads MNHNS; CDR2 reads SASEGT. Trimming cost V 7 bases and J 14 bases; bases outside gene matches: 7. The CDR3 is made up of 12 amino acids. Here the CDR3 reads CASNDSGRAEFF. CDR3 DNA: TGTGCCAGCAATGATAGCGGGAGGGCCGAGTTCTTC.

The CDR3 DNA reads TGTGCCAGCAGCCCCGATGGGCGCGGGAGGGGGAATGAGCAGTTCTTC. The encoded protein is CASSPDGRGRGNEQFF. The chain joins TRBV7-2 to TRBJ2-1; TRBD2 agrees at 9 bases. Germline V gives CDR1 SGHTA, CDR2 FQGNSA. The CDR3 totals 16 residues. The junction had 12 bases not matched to a gene; V was cut back by 5 bases and J by 7 bases.

The J gene is TRBJ1-6, the V gene TRBV28; 7 bases are a match to TRBD1. This CDR3 comprises 15 residues. Germline trimming cut 5 bases from V and 6 bases from J; bases unmatched to any gene: 7. CDR1 and CDR2 from the germline V gene are MDHEN and SYDVKM. The CDR3 loop reads CASSAATGANSPLHF. The CDR3 nucleotides read TGTGCCAGCAGTGCCGCCACAGGGGCTAATTCACCCCTCCACTTT.

Only a few counts were recorded for this clone. The V and J genes are TRBV2 and TRBJ1-2; 7 bases are shared with TRBD1. The CDR3 is 13 amino acids. V dropped 6 bases and J dropped 7; count of bases not matched to a gene: 8. Germline V gene data show CDR1 as SNHLY and CDR2 as FYNNEI. This CDR3 is CASSETGLGGYTF. The CDR3 DNA reads as TGTGCCAGCAGCGAGACAGGGCTCGGTGGCTACACCTTC.

V and J are TRBV4-1 and TRBJ2-1, with D perhaps matching TRBD2 (6 bases). The CDR3 has 16 amino acids. Germline lookup yields CDR1 MGHRA and CDR2 YSYEKL. Trimming removed 4 bases from V and 8 bases from J, with 21 bases in between. CDR3 in DNA: TGCGCCAGCAGCCGACCAAGGGGCTCGGGGGACGATGAGCAGTTCTTC. Translated, it gives CASSRPRGSGDDEQFF.

The chain joins TRBV7-9 to TRBJ1-3; weak D call: TRBD1 (6 bases). CDR3 length: 15 amino acids. Deletions cut 6 bases from V and 4 bases from J, with 16 bases between. Germline V gives CDR1 SEHNR, CDR2 FQNEAQ (reference sequence). CDR3: CASSSDRDNGNTIYF. The CDR3, as DNA: TGTGCCAGCAGTTCCGACCGGGACAACGGAAACACCATATATTTT. Based on the CDR3 plus reference TRBV7-9 and TRBJ1-3, the full variable domain is DTGVSQNPRHKITKRGQNVTFRCDPISEHNRLYWYRQTLGQGPEFLTYFQNEAQLEKSRLLSDRFSAERPKGSFSTLEIQRTEQGDSAMYLCASSSDRDNGNTIYFGEGSWLTVV.

This chain links TRBV9 with TRBJ2-1; TRBD2 aligns across 11 bases. CDR3 length equals 16 residues. Germline loops: CDR1 SGDLS, CDR2 YYNGEE. The J segment lost 4 bases and the V segment lost 3 bases, leaving 6 bases of the junction unmatched. The CDR3 sequence is CASSATLAGAYNEQFF. CDR3 in DNA: TGTGCCAGCAGCGCAACACTAGCGGGAGCATACAATGAGCAGTTCTTC.

This sequence joins TRBV2 and TRBJ1-1, with TRBD1 matching 8 bases. Germline V CDR1 and CDR2: SNHLY, FYNNEI. With 5 bases clipped from V and 4 bases from J, the junction kept 6 bases outside the gene matches. The CDR3 consists of 14 residues. Here the CDR3 reads CASSSGQGITEAFF. CDR3 bases: TGTGCCAGCAGTTCCGGACAGGGAATCACTGAAGCTTTCTTT.

The chain has TRBV19 and TRBJ2-4; D is perhaps TRBD1 (6 bases). Deletions cut 5 bases from V and 5 bases from J, with 13 bases between. Germline V gives CDR1 LNHDA, CDR2 SQIVND (reference sequence). The CDR3 spans 14 residues. CDR3 in amino acids: CASSSRQVQNIQYF. CDR3 DNA: TGTGCCAGTAGTTCCCGACAGGTTCAAAACATTCAGTACTTC. Based on the CDR3 plus reference TRBV19 and TRBJ2-4, the full variable domain is DGGITQSPKYLFRKEGQNVTLSCEQNLNHDAMYWYRQDPGQGLRLIYYSQIVNDFQKGDIAEGYSVSREKKESFPLTVTSAQKNPTAFYLCASSSRQVQNIQYFGAGTRLSVL.

This chain links TRBV6-5 with TRBJ1-3, with no clear D. CDR1 and CDR2 (germline): MNHEY, SVGAGI. V was clipped by 0 bases and J by 2 bases, with 5 bases between them. The CDR3 loop spans 14 amino acids. The CDR3 nucleotides are TGTGCCAGCAGTTACTCGGGCACTGGAAACACCATATATTTT. It is translated as CASSYSGTGNTIYF.

V gene TRBV6-5 combines with J gene TRBJ1-1; D not certain. Trimming removed 2 bases at V and 4 bases at J, with 17 bases between. Germline CDR1 reads MNHEY; CDR2 reads SVGAGI. This CDR3 is built from 16 residues. CDR3 bases: TGTGCCAGCAGTTACATGGGTTTGGGCCGTGTCACTGAAGCTTTCTTT. Protein sequence: CASSYMGLGRVTEAFF.

This rearrangement joins TRBV29-1 to TRBJ2-7, with a tentative D call TRBD1 (5 bases). Looked up from germline, CDR1 is SQVTM and CDR2 is ANQGSEA. This CDR3 region has 13 residues. The V gene lost 6 bases and the J gene lost 0 bases, with 12 bases spanning the gap. The DNA for the CDR3 is TGCAGCGTCCAGACAGACAACTCCTACGAGCAGTACTTC. It codes for CSVQTDNSYEQYF.